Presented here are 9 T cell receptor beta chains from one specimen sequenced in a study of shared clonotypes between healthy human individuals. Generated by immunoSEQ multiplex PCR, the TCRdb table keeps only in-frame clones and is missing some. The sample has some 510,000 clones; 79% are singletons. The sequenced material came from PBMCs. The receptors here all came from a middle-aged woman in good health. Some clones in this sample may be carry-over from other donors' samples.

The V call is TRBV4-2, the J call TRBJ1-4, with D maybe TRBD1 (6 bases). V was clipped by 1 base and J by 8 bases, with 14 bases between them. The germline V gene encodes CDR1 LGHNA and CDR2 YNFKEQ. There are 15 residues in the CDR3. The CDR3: CASSQVQGMGEKLFF. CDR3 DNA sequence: TGTGCCAGCAGCCAAGTACAGGGTATGGGCGAAAAACTGTTTTTT.

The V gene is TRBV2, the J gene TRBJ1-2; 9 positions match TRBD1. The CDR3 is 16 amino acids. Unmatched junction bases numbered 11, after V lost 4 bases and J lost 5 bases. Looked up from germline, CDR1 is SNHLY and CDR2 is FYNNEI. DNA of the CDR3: TGTGCCAGCAGTGCGACCCTGCTACAGGGGGCATATGGCTACACCTTC. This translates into CASSATLLQGAYGYTF.

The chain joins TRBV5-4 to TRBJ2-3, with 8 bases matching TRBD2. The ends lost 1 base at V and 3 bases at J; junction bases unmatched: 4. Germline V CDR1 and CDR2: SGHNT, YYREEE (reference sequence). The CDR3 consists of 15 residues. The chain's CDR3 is CASSLSGSGTDTQYF. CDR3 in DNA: TGTGCCAGCAGCTTGAGCGGGAGTGGAACAGATACGCAGTATTTT.

CDR3 nucleotide sequence: TGTGCCAGCTACCCGCCCGGGGGCCTCAACACCGGGGAGCTGTTTTTT. Its translation is CASYPPGGLNTGELFF. J is TRBJ2-2 and V is TRBV18; D may match TRBD1 or TRBD2 (6 bases each). Trimming took 7 bases from V and 2 from J, leaving 17 bases between them. Germline V lookup: CDR1 KGHSH, CDR2 LQKENI. This CDR3 has 16 amino acids. The full variable domain, its missing parts supplied by reference TRBV18 and TRBJ2-2, is NAGVMQNPRHLVRRRGQEARLRCSPMKGHSHVYWYRQLPEEGLKFMVYLQKENIIDESGMPKERFSAEFPKEGPSILRIQQVVRGDSAAYFCASYPPGGLNTGELFFGEGSRLTVL.

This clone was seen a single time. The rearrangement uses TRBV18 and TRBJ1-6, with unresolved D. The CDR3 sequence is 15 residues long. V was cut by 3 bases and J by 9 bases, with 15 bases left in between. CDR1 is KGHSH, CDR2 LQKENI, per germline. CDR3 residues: CASSPSGSIGSPLHF. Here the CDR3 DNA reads TGTGCCAGCTCACCTTCAGGATCCATTGGTTCACCCCTCCACTTT.

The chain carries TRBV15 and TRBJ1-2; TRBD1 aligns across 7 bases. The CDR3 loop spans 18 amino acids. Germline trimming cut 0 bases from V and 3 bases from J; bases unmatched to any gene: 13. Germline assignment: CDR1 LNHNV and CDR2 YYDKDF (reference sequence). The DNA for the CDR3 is TGTGCCACCAGCAGAGACCTAGCCGGAACAGGGGTTGACTATGGCTACACCTTC. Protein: CATSRDLAGTGVDYGYTF.

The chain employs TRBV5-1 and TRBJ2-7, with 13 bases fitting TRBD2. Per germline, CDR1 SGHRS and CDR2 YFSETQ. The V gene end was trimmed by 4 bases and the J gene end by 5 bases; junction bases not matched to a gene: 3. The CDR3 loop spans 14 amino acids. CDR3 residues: CASSRTSGSHEQYF. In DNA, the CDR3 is TGCGCCAGCAGCCGGACTAGCGGGAGCCACGAGCAGTACTTC.

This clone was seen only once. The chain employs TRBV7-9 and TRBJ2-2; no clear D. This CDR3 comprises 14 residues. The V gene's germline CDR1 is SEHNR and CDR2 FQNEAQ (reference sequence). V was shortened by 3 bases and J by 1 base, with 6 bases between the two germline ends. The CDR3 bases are TGTGCCAGCAGCTTTACAATGAACACCGGGGAGCTGTTTTTT. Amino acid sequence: CASSFTMNTGELFF.

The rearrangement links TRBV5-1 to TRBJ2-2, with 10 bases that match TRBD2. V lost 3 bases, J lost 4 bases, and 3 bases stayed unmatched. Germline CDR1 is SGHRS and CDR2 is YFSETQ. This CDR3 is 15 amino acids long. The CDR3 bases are TGCGCCAGCAGCTCGGGACTAGCGTTCACCGGGGAGCTGTTTTTT. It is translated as CASSSGLAFTGELFF.